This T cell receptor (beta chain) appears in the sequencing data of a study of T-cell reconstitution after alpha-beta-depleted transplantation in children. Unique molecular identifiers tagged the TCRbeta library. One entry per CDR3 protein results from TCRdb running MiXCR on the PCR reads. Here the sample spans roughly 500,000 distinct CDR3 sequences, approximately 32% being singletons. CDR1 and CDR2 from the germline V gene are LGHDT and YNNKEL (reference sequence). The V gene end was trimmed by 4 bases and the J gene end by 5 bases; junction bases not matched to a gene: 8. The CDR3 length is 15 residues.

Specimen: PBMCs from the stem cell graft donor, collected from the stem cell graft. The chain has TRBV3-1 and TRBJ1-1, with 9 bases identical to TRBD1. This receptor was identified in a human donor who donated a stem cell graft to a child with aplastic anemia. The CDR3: CASSPNLDRGTEAFF. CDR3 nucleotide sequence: TGTGCCAGCAGCCCGAACCTGGACAGGGGTACTGAAGCTTTCTTT.